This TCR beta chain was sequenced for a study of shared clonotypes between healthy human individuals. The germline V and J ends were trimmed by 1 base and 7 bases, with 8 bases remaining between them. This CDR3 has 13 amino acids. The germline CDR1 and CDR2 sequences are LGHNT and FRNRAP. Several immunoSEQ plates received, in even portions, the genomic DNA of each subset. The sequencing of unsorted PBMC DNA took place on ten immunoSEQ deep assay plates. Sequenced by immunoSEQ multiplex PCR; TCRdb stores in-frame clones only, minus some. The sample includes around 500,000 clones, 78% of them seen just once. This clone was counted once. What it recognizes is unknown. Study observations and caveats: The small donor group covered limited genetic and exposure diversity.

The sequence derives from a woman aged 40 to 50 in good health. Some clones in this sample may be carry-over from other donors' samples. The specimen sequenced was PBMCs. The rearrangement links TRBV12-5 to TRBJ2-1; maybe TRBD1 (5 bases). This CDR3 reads CASGLAGQNEQFF. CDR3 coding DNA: TGTGCTAGTGGTTTGGCAGGGCAGAATGAGCAGTTCTTC.